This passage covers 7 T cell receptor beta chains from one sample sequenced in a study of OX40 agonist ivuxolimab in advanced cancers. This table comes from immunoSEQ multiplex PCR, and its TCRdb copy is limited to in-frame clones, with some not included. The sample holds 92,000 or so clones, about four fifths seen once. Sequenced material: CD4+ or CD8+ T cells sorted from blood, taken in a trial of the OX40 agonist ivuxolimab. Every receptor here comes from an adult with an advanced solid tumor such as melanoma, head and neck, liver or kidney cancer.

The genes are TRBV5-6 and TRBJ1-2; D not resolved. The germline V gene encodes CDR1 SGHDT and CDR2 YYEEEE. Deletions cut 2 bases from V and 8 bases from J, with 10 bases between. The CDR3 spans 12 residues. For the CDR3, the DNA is TGTGCCAGCAGCTTTGGCAGCGGAGGCTACACCTTC. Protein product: CASSFGSGGYTF.

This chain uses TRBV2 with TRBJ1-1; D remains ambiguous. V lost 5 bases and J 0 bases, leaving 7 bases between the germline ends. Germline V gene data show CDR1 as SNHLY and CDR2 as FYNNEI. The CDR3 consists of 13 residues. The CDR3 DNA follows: TGTGCCAGCAGTAAGCAGCTGAACACTGAAGCTTTCTTT. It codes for CASSKQLNTEAFF.

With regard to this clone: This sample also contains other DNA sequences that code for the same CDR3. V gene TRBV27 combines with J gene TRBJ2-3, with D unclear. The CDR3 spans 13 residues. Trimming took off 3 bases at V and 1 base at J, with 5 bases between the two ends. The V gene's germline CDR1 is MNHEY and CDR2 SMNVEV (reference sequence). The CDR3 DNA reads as TGTGCCAGCAGTTTTCGTGGCACAGATACGCAGTATTTT. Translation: CASSFRGTDTQYF.

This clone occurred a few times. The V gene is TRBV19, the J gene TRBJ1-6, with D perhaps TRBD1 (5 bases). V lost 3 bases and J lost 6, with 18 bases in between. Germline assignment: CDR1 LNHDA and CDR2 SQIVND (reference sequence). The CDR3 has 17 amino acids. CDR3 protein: CASSIRNPKGSNSPLHF. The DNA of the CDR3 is TGTGCCAGTAGTATCAGGAATCCCAAGGGGTCTAATTCACCCCTCCACTTT.

CDR3 sequence reads: CASSQDPQSTDTQYF. In DNA, the CDR3 is TGCGCCAGCAGCCAAGACCCCCAGAGCACAGATACGCAGTATTTT. The chain uses TRBV4-3 and TRBJ2-3; no definite D call. This CDR3 is built from 15 residues. The germline CDR1 and CDR2 sequences are LGHNA and YSLEER. The ends were cut back, 0 bases at V and 0 bases at J, with 7 bases in the middle.

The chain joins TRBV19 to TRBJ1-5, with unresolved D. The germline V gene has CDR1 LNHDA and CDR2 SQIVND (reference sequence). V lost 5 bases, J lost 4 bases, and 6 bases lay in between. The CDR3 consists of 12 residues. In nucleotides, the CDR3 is TGTGCCAGTAGTGTCGGAAATCAGCCCCAGCATTTT. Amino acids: CASSVGNQPQHF.

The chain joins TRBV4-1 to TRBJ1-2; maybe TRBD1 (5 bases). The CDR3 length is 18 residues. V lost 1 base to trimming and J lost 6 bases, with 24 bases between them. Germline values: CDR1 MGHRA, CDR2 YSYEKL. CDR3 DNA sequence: TGCGCCAGCAGCCAAGCCAACATGGGATTAGGAGGAGGGGATGGCTACACCTTC. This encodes CASSQANMGLGGGDGYTF.